This is a list of T cell receptor beta chains from one sample in a study of T cell clonotyping in hematopoietic cell transplantation. Sequencing used immunoSEQ multiplex PCR; TCRdb keeps in-frame clones, though not all of them. Seen here are some 5,900 clones, about nine tenths observed once, and the top ten hold approximately 7.7%. Specimen: peripheral blood mononuclear cells, collected 100 days after allogeneic stem cell transplant. The receptors shown here come from a male patient aged 40-55 years who had an allogeneic stem cell transplant from an unrelated donor, so the T cells may come from the graft donor. Some clones in this sample may be carry-over from other donors' samples. The CDR3 runs from the conserved cysteine through the conserved F or W. The D gene is left open where the match is weak. Rows may omit the clone size; those that give it use once, few, many or a size class.

>TRBD2|TRBJ2-3|NA|TRBV30
CAWSATSGRTDTQYF
TGTGCCTGGAGCGCAACTAGCGGTCGCACAGATACGCAGTATTTT
>TRBD1|TRBJ1-1|NA|TRBV28
CASSLPQGVLGAFF
TGTGCCAGCAGTTTACCACAGGGGGTGTTGGGAGCTTTCTTT
>NA|TRBJ1-5|NA|TRBV6-5
CASSYSKGGGGLPQHF
TGTGCCAGCAGTTACTCGAAGGGAGGGGGGGGTCTGCCCCAGCATTTT
>NA|TRBJ2-7|NA|TRBV5-1
CASSRDAAYEQYF
TGCGCCAGCAGCCGCGATGCCGCCTACGAGCAGTACTTC
>NA|TRBJ2-2|NA|TRBV7-6
CASSLTRQNTGELFF
TGTGCCAGCAGCTTAACTCGGCAGAACACCGGGGAGCTGTTTTTT
>NA|TRBJ1-6|few|TRBV28
CASSLTTANNSPLHF
TGTGCCAGCAGTTTAACTACAGCCAATAATTCACCCCTCCACTTT
>NA|TRBJ1-1|NA|TRBV27
CASSSLQGSGTEAFF
TGTGCCAGCAGTTCGCTGCAGGGGAGTGGCACTGAAGCTTTCTTT
>TRBD2|TRBJ2-7|few|TRBV4-3
CASSHEPLGGASGYEQYF
TGCGCCAGCAGCCACGAGCCACTCGGCGGGGCTAGCGGCTACGAGCAGTACTTC
>TRBD1|TRBJ2-7|NA|TRBV7-9
CASSSNRGSREQYF
TGTGCCAGCAGCTCAAACAGGGGGTCTCGCGAGCAGTACTTC
>TRBD2|TRBJ2-5|NA|TRBV5-1
CASSLISGGVQETQYF
TGCGCCAGCAGCTTGATTAGCGGGGGAGTTCAAGAGACCCAGTACTTC
>TRBD2|TRBJ2-5|once|TRBV6-5
CASSRGGEGTQTQYF
TGTGCCAGCAGTCGGGGGGGGGAGGGGACGCAGACCCAGTACTTC
>TRBD1|TRBJ1-3|NA|TRBV5-6
CASSRGQNSFSGNTIYF
TGTGCCAGCAGCCGGGGACAGAACAGTTTCTCTGGAAACACCATATATTTT
>NA|TRBJ2-5|NA|TRBV5-1
CASSLAYRQGLRNQETQYF
TGCGCCAGCAGCTTGGCCTACCGCCAGGGACTTAGAAACCAAGAGACCCAGTACTTC
>NA|TRBJ1-1|once|TRBV6-5
CASNRRGEAFF
TGTGCCAGCAATCGACGGGGTGAAGCTTTCTTT
>TRBD1|TRBJ1-1|NA|TRBV19
CASGTGEYPEAFF
TGTGCCAGTGGGACAGGCGAATATCCTGAAGCTTTCTTT
>TRBD2|TRBJ2-3|NA|TRBV2
CASSAGLAGGHVDTQYF
TGTGCCAGCAGTGCGGGACTAGCGGGGGGGCATGTAGATACGCAGTATTTT
>NA|TRBJ2-1|NA|TRBV6-6
CASGVGNEQFF
TGTGCCAGCGGGGTCGGGAATGAGCAGTTCTTC
>NA|TRBJ1-2|NA|TRBV6-6
CASSYSPGAAYGYTF
TGTGCCAGCAGTTACTCGCCAGGGGCGGCCTATGGCTACACCTTC
>TRBD1|TRBJ1-4|few|TRBV10-3
CAISGGQGDEKLFF
TGTGCCATCAGTGGGGGACAGGGTGATGAAAAACTGTTTTTT
>NA|TRBJ2-2|NA|TRBV11-2
CASSLDTVGWELFF
TGTGCCAGCAGCTTAGACACTGTAGGGTGGGAGCTGTTTTTT
>NA|TRBJ2-1|NA|TRBV11-3
CASSLGPWTPYNEQFF
TGTGCCAGCAGCTTAGGGCCTTGGACTCCCTACAATGAGCAGTTCTTC
>NA|TRBJ2-5|NA|TRBV4-1
CASSLGVTFGTRRNMAQYF
TGCGCCAGCAGCCTTGGGGTGACCTTCGGGACCCGACGTAATATGGCCCAGTACTTC
>NA|TRBJ2-3|NA|TRBV6-1
CASSPTVSTDTQYF
TGTGCCAGCAGCCCGACGGTTAGCACAGATACGCAGTATTTT
>TRBD1|TRBJ1-1|NA|TRBV25-1
CASSGGGGAGNTEAFF
TGTGCCAGCAGTGGCGGAGGGGGCGCGGGGAACACTGAAGCTTTCTTT
>NA|TRBJ1-2|NA|TRBV10-1
CASSETAVYYGYTF
TGCGCCAGCAGTGAGACGGCTGTATACTATGGCTACACCTTC
>TRBD1|TRBJ1-2|NA|TRBV28
CASSLAGQGFGYTF
TGTGCCAGCAGTTTAGCTGGACAGGGTTTTGGCTACACCTTC
>NA|TRBJ1-5|NA|TRBV29-1
CSVEGGFNQPQHF
TGCAGCGTTGAGGGGGGTTTCAATCAGCCCCAGCATTTT
>TRBD1|TRBJ2-5|NA|TRBV7-8
CASSFLRDRLQETQYF
TGTGCCAGCAGCTTCCTCCGGGACAGGTTGCAAGAGACCCAGTACTTC
>TRBD1|TRBJ1-1|NA|TRBV9
CASSSRDRGATEAFF
TGTGCCAGTAGCTCCCGCGACAGGGGGGCCACTGAAGCTTTCTTT
>NA|TRBJ1-3|NA|TRBV4-2
CASSPTGFDTIYF
TGTGCCAGCAGCCCGACCGGGTTTGACACCATATATTTT
>NA|TRBJ1-5|NA|TRBV6-6
CASTIDPDEINQPQHF
TGTGCCAGCACCATTGATCCCGACGAGATCAATCAGCCCCAGCATTTT
>NA|TRBJ1-2|once|TRBV7-2
CASSHPGTPPTF
TGTGCCAGCAGCCACCCTGGGACCCCCCCCACCTTC
>NA|TRBJ2-2|NA|TRBV2
CASSVQRVANTGELFF
TGTGCCAGCAGTGTTCAGCGGGTGGCGAACACCGGGGAGCTGTTTTTT
>NA|TRBJ2-2|NA|TRBV5-1
CASSSQGGGELFF
TGCGCCAGCAGCTCTCAGGGGGGAGGGGAGCTGTTTTTT
>TRBD1|TRBJ1-1|NA|TRBV6-5
CASSYEAGGRTEAFF
TGTGCCAGCAGTTACGAGGCAGGGGGCAGGACTGAAGCTTTCTTT
>NA|TRBJ1-2|NA|TRBV6-6
CASSYSTGPYGYTF
TGTGCCAGCAGTTACTCGACAGGTCCTTATGGCTACACCTTC
>NA|TRBJ1-6|once|TRBV27
CASSFLSSDSSYNSPLHF
TGTGCCAGCAGTTTTTTATCGTCGGACAGCTCCTATAATTCACCCCTCCACTTT
>NA|TRBJ2-2|once|TRBV5-1
CASSVDPNTGELFF
TGCGCCAGCAGCGTGGACCCTAACACCGGGGAGCTGTTTTTT
>NA|TRBJ2-5|NA|TRBV7-6
CASSLRRNQETQYF
TGTGCCAGCAGCTTACGGCGGAACCAAGAGACCCAGTACTTC
>NA|TRBJ2-7|NA|TRBV4-1
CASSLEQGYEQYF
TGCGCCAGCAGCCTAGAACAGGGCTACGAGCAGTACTTC
>NA|TRBJ2-7|NA|TRBV4-1
CASSQEADVEQYF
TGCGCCAGCAGCCAAGAAGCGGACGTGGAGCAGTACTTC
>NA|TRBJ2-3|NA|TRBV6-1
CASIPGSADTQYF
TGTGCCAGCATCCCCGGCTCCGCAGATACGCAGTATTTT
>TRBD2|TRBJ2-1|NA|TRBV13
CASSPGTSVNEQFF
TGTGCCAGCAGCCCCGGGACTAGCGTCAATGAGCAGTTCTTC
>TRBD1|TRBJ2-1|NA|TRBV2
CASIQGATTGNEQFF
TGTGCCAGCATACAGGGGGCTACTACAGGAAATGAGCAGTTCTTC
>NA|TRBJ2-5|NA|TRBV9
CASSTRTPPETQYF
TGTGCCAGCAGCACGCGGACCCCCCCGGAGACCCAGTACTTC
>TRBD1|TRBJ2-7|NA|TRBV28
CASSLDDRETKYF
TGTGCCAGCAGTTTAGATGACAGGGAGACAAAGTACTTC
>NA|TRBJ1-2|once|TRBV28
CASTERRVDGYTF
TGTGCCAGCACCGAGCGCAGGGTTGATGGCTACACCTTC
>TRBD1|TRBJ1-2|NA|TRBV5-6
CASSLGQGSARYTF
TGTGCCAGCAGCTTGGGACAGGGGAGTGCGCGCTACACCTTC